This T cell receptor beta chain was sequenced in a study of blood T cell repertoires in COVID-19. The wider study: Samples of COVID-19 (acute and convalescent) were obtained from the United States, Italy and Spain. Sources were T cells, B-cell-depleted T cells, or PBMCs; the material itself was cDNA or gDNA.

Assay: immunoSEQ multiplex PCR; the TCRdb copy retains only in-frame clones and omits some. This table has some 180,000 clones, roughly 82% appearing once. Clinical histories supplied by participants themselves formed the basis of cohort assignment. Per germline, CDR1 GTSNPN and CDR2 SVGIG (reference sequence). Losses at the gene ends were 5 bases for V and 1 base for J; bases not matched to a gene: 13. The CDR3 is made up of 17 amino acids. The receptor's source is a woman aged 55-70 years with acute COVID-19. V and J are TRBV30 and TRBJ1-3, with TRBD1 matching 8 bases. Sequenced input: PBMCs or T cells enriched from blood (not recorded which). The CDR3 reads CAWGRESNRGSGNTIYF. CDR3 coding DNA: TGTGCCTGGGGGAGAGAGTCGAACAGGGGGTCTGGAAACACCATATATTTT.